This TCR beta chain emerged from a study of cytomegalovirus exposure and HLA in healthy donors. Germline V lookup: CDR1 SGDLS, CDR2 YYNGEE. This CDR3 is 14 amino acids long. V trimming: 4 bases; J trimming: 3 bases; junction bases outside the gene matches: 5. Both 60 Vbeta primers and 13 Jbeta primers went into the PCR. Data came from immunoSEQ multiplex PCR; TCRdb stores just in-frame clones and leaves some out. The repertoire holds about 200,000 clones, with about four fifths as singletons. Study conclusions and caveats: Excluded were some V segments that proved indistinguishable, including TRBV6-2 and TRBV6-3. Researchers reported that three CMV-associated chains were confirmed in vitro as CMV antigen-specific. In a later analysis, most CMV-associated TCR beta chains appeared HLA-restricted.

Of note for this clone: Its specificity is unknown.

The receptor's source is a woman between 45 and 65 years old in good health and CMV-seronegative. The chain links TRBV9 to TRBJ1-1, with 8 bases aligning to TRBD1. Sample: PBMCs. CDR3 sequence (DNA): TGTGCCAGCAGCCTTCAGACAGGGGACACTGAAGCTTTCTTT. Translation gives CASSLQTGDTEAFF.